A single sample is the source of the 29 T cell receptor beta chains below, sequenced in a study of T cells after yellow fever vaccination. TCRdb reprocessed the 5' RACE reads with MiXCR, giving one entry per CDR3 protein. Of more than 350,000 distinct CDR3 sequences detected, about 9.9% appear once; the ten largest clones hold around 20%. The sample here was PBMCs, taken on the day of the first yellow fever vaccination. These receptors came from a young man who received the YFV17D yellow fever vaccine.

A few counts support this clonotype. The chain couples TRBV7-2 to TRBJ2-7; maybe TRBD2 (6 bases). This CDR3 spans 16 amino acids. V dropped 4 bases and J dropped 0 bases, with 16 bases sitting between them. Germline V gene sequence: CDR1 SGHTA, CDR2 FQGNSA. The CDR3 spells CASSSKFGSSSYEQYF. The CDR3 DNA sequence: TGTGCCAGCAGCTCTAAGTTCGGGAGTAGCTCCTACGAGCAGTACTTC.

The sample holds a few counts of this clonotype. The rearrangement uses TRBV5-4 and TRBJ2-7; no clear D. This CDR3 comprises 17 residues. V lost 0 bases and J lost 3, with 19 bases in between. Germline values: CDR1 SGHNT, CDR2 YYREEE (reference sequence). CDR3 sequence: CASSLERHTSFGYEQYF. CDR3 sequence (DNA): TGTGCCAGCAGCTTGGAGAGACATACGTCTTTCGGCTACGAGCAGTACTTC.

The chain recombines TRBV5-1 with TRBJ1-1, with D maybe TRBD1 (6 bases). This CDR3 spans 13 amino acids. V gave up 6 bases and J gave up 0 bases, with 9 bases separating them. Germline assignment: CDR1 SGHRS and CDR2 YFSETQ. CDR3: CASTDSLNTEAFF. The DNA of the CDR3 is TGCGCCAGCACGGACAGTTTGAACACTGAAGCTTTCTTT.

In its sample, this clonotype was seen once. The genes are TRBV7-9 and TRBJ1-1; the D is unclear. V lost 8 bases, J lost 8 bases, and 3 bases lay in between. The CDR3 spans 8 residues. Germline assignment: CDR1 SEHNR and CDR2 FQNEAQ (reference sequence). The CDR3 DNA follows: TGTGCCAGCGACGAAGCTTTCTTT. This translates into CASDEAFF.

This chain joins TRBV28 and TRBJ2-7, with TRBD2 identical over 8 bases. V lost 3 bases and J lost 5; bases outside the gene matches: 12. The CDR3 is 16 amino acids. Per germline, CDR1 MDHEN and CDR2 SYDVKM. In nucleotides, the CDR3 is TGTGCCAGCAGTTTCTCGGTGATTAGCGGGGACAACGAGCAGTACGTC. This encodes CASSFSVISGDNEQYV.

This clonotype was observed a handful of times. The chain has TRBV6-2 or TRBV6-3 and TRBJ2-7; D uncertain. Germline CDR1 and CDR2: MNHEY and SVGEGT. This CDR3 is built from 11 residues. The V end was cut by 5 bases, the J end by 10 bases, with 12 bases between. CDR3 bases: TGTGCCAGCAGTCCCCACTACCGTCAGTACTTC. This gives the protein CASSPHYRQYF.

This clonotype was seen a handful of times. The rearrangement joins TRBV6-1 to TRBJ2-2; 10 bases are a match to TRBD1. The V and J ends lost 4 bases and 4 bases, in that order; junction bases with no gene match: 12. CDR1 and CDR2 from the germline V gene are MNHNS and SASEGT. The CDR3 totals 18 residues. The CDR3 sequence: CASSGGPGQGIGTGELFF. In DNA, the CDR3 is TGTGCCAGCAGTGGGGGACCGGGACAGGGGATAGGCACCGGGGAGCTGTTTTTT.

The sample holds a few counts of this clonotype. V gene TRBV7-2 combines with J gene TRBJ2-7; 11 bases fit TRBD1. Per the germline V gene, CDR1 is SGHTA and CDR2 is FQGNSA. The CDR3 extends over 15 amino acids. Trimming at V came to 1 base and at J to 6 bases, leaving 5 bases not matched to a gene. The CDR3 loop reads CASSLGTGGPIEQYF. The CDR3 bases are TGTGCCAGCAGCTTAGGGACAGGGGGCCCCATCGAGCAGTACTTC.

This clonotype has more than one count but fewer than ten. The rearrangement uses TRBV10-3 and TRBJ2-1; D is undetermined. This CDR3 contains 14 residues. V lost 8 bases and J 0 bases, leaving 11 bases between the germline ends. Germline V CDR1 and CDR2: ENHRY, SYGVKD. As DNA, the CDR3 is TGTGCCATCGCAGGATTAAGCTCCTACAATGAGCAGTTCTTC. Translation gives CAIAGLSSYNEQFF.

This clonotype showed up just a few times. The chain recombines TRBV6-1 with TRBJ2-7; weak D call: TRBD1 (6 bases). Trimming removed 6 bases at V and 4 bases at J, with 22 bases between. The CDR3 loop spans 16 amino acids. Germline V gives CDR1 MNHNS, CDR2 SASEGT. The CDR3 loop reads CASSHKGRLRGYEQYF. The CDR3 nucleotides read TGTGCCAGCAGCCACAAGGGCCGCCTAAGGGGGTACGAGCAGTACTTC.

This clonotype was seen ten or more times. The chain employs TRBV3-1 and TRBJ2-7; D gene ambiguous. This CDR3 is built from 13 residues. The V gene's germline CDR1 is LGHDT and CDR2 YNNKEL (reference sequence). V dropped 0 bases and J dropped 3 bases, with 6 bases sitting between them. The CDR3 loop is CASSQDGDYEQYV. Here the CDR3 DNA reads TGTGCCAGCAGCCAAGACGGAGACTACGAGCAGTACGTC.

This rearrangement joins TRBV6-1 to TRBJ2-2, with D uncertain. The germline V gene has CDR1 MNHNS and CDR2 SASEGT. This CDR3 is built from 15 residues. The V and J ends lost 10 bases and 1 base respectively, with 16 bases between them. CDR3 residues: CATTRGWGNTGELFF. Written as DNA, the CDR3 is TGTGCCACCACGCGCGGCTGGGGGAACACCGGGGAGCTGTTTTTT.

The chain recombines TRBV5-1 with TRBJ1-2; unclear D gene. The length of the CDR3 is 12 residues. With 4 bases removed from V and 6 bases from J, the gap between germline ends came to 10 bases. Germline lookup yields CDR1 SGHRS and CDR2 YFSETQ. The CDR3 DNA is TGCGCCAGCAGCAGTACCTTAGATGGCTACACCTTC. Protein sequence: CASSSTLDGYTF.

The chain combines TRBV10-3 with TRBJ2-5, with 11 bases that match TRBD2. Germline V gives CDR1 ENHRY, CDR2 SYGVKD. The trim removed 3 bases at V and 2 bases at J, leaving 17 bases unmatched. The CDR3 has 20 residues. CDR3 residues: CAISDIPDLAGGLKQETQYF. CDR3 bases: TGTGCCATCAGTGATATCCCGGACTTAGCGGGGGGGCTGAAACAAGAGACCCAGTACTTC.

The chain carries TRBV7-9 and TRBJ2-7; no clear D. With 5 bases removed from V and 4 bases from J, the gap between germline ends came to 9 bases. This CDR3 has 12 residues. Germline lookup yields CDR1 SEHNR and CDR2 FQNEAQ (reference sequence). The CDR3 sequence: CASSHDKYEQYV. The CDR3, as DNA: TGTGCCAGCAGCCACGACAAATACGAGCAGTACGTC.

In this sample, this clonotype turned up a few times. The V and J genes are TRBV10-3 and TRBJ1-2; perhaps TRBD1 as D (5 bases). The germline V gene encodes CDR1 ENHRY and CDR2 SYGVKD. The CDR3 consists of 15 residues. The ends were cut back, 3 bases at V and 2 bases at J, with 13 bases in the middle. The CDR3 coding sequence is TGTGCCATCAGTGACGTTCCCACAGGCAACTATGGCTACACCTTC. Residues: CAISDVPTGNYGYTF.

Only a few counts were recorded for this clonotype. The chain links TRBV7-6 to TRBJ2-3; 9 nucleotides agree with TRBD1. The ends lost 4 bases at V and 4 bases at J; junction bases unmatched: 6. Germline V lookup: CDR1 SGHVS, CDR2 FNYEAQ. The CDR3 is 15 amino acids. Written as DNA, the CDR3 is TGTGCCAGCAGCTCCCCGGGACAGGGATCAGATACGCAGTATTTT. Its protein is CASSSPGQGSDTQYF.

This clonotype was seen a handful of times. V and J are TRBV3-1 and TRBJ2-4; D is perhaps TRBD1 (5 bases). The CDR3 has 19 residues. Per the germline V gene, CDR1 is LGHDT and CDR2 is YNNKEL (reference sequence). V lost 4 bases to trimming and J lost 0 bases, with 22 bases between them. The CDR3 sequence is CASSPRTIREGEAKNIQYF. The CDR3 coding sequence is TGTGCCAGCAGCCCTAGAACGATCAGGGAAGGTGAAGCCAAAAACATTCAGTACTTC.

This clonotype was seen a handful of times. DNA of the CDR3: TGCGCCAGCAGCTTGGCCCCTGGGGCCAACGTCCTGACTTTC. Translated: CASSLAPGANVLTF. The chain couples TRBV5-1 to TRBJ2-6; D unclear. Germline V gene lookup returns CDR1 SGHRS and CDR2 YFSETQ. The CDR3 is 14 residues long. Trimming removed 0 bases from V and 2 bases from J, with 3 bases in between.

This clonotype appeared a few times. The V and J genes are TRBV7-2 and TRBJ1-3, with a weak D call TRBD1 (5 bases). Germline lookup yields CDR1 SGHTA and CDR2 FQGNSA. Between the trimmed V and J ends, which lost 5 bases and 0 bases, there was a span of 11 bases. The CDR3 totals 15 residues. The CDR3 DNA reads TGTGCCAGCAGCGGGGGTGGTGGCTCTGGAAACACCATATATTTT. Its translation: CASSGGGGSGNTIYF.

This clonotype was counted ten times or more. The chain employs TRBV12-3 or TRBV12-4 and TRBJ1-5, with TRBD1 as a possible D gene (6 bases). Trimming removed 4 bases at V and 6 bases at J, with 7 bases between. The CDR3 covers 12 residues. The CDR3 DNA is TGTGCCAGCAGTTCACAGGGTCAGCCCCAGCATTTT. Residues: CASSSQGQPQHF.

This clonotype occurred many times. The J gene is TRBJ1-6, the V gene TRBV27; D perhaps matches TRBD1 (5 bases). The CDR3 totals 12 residues. V lost 7 bases to trimming and J lost 10 bases, with 11 bases between them. From germline, CDR1 is MNHEY and CDR2 SMNVEV (reference sequence). Here the CDR3 DNA reads TGTGCCAGCAAAGGGGTAGGGTCACCCCTCCACTTT. It encodes CASKGVGSPLHF.

This clonotype has more than one count but fewer than ten. This sequence joins TRBV11-3 and TRBJ1-1; 12 positions agree with TRBD1. The CDR3 contains 19 residues. Germline CDR1 is SGHNT and CDR2 is YENEEA. Germline trimming cut 1 base from V and 5 bases from J; bases unmatched to any gene: 14. The CDR3 coding sequence is TGTGCCAGCAGCTTAGTTGATCTCCGGGACAGGGGGCGAAGAACTGAAGCTTTCTTT. Amino acids: CASSLVDLRDRGRRTEAFF.

The chain carries TRBV5-1 and TRBJ2-1; TRBD2 might be the D (5 bases). Deletions cut 4 bases from V and 8 bases from J, with 16 bases between. CDR1 and CDR2 (germline): SGHRS, YFSETQ. The CDR3 has 14 residues. The CDR3 DNA is TGCGCCAGCAGCGCTAGCCCCGGCGCGGATGAGCAGTTCTTC. As protein: CASSASPGADEQFF.

Only one count was recorded for this clonotype. The rearrangement joins TRBV11-1 to TRBJ2-7; TRBD1 aligns across 9 bases. This CDR3 has 15 residues. V trimming: 7 bases; J trimming: 3 bases; junction bases outside the gene matches: 10. Looked up from germline, CDR1 is SGHAT and CDR2 is FQDESV (reference sequence). Written as DNA, the CDR3 is TGTGCCAGCAAATCCGCGGGACAGGGTTTCTACGAGCAGTACTTC. Its protein product is CASKSAGQGFYEQYF.

The sample holds many counts of this clonotype. The chain combines TRBV10-3 with TRBJ2-5; TRBD1 is a possible D gene (5 bases). The CDR3 contains 13 residues. V lost 0 bases and J lost 5, with 7 bases in between. The germline gives CDR1 ENHRY, CDR2 SYGVKD. The CDR3 nucleotides read TGTGCCATCAGTGAGTCAGGGGTTGAGACCCAGTACTTC. This encodes CAISESGVETQYF.

This sequence joins TRBV7-9 and TRBJ2-3; perhaps TRBD1 as D (5 bases). Between the trimmed V and J ends, which lost 2 bases and 5 bases, there was a span of 11 bases. The CDR3 is made up of 14 amino acids. CDR1 SEHNR and CDR2 FQNEAQ come from the germline V gene (reference sequence). As DNA, the CDR3 is TGTGCCAGCAGCTTAATTAACACAGGAGATACGCAGTATTTT. It specifies CASSLINTGDTQYF.

V and J are TRBV11-1 and TRBJ1-1, with TRBD1 matching over 7 bases. This CDR3 has 15 amino acids. Germline V gene lookup returns CDR1 SGHAT and CDR2 FQDESV (reference sequence). V dropped 1 base and J dropped 7; count of bases not matched to a gene: 9. CDR3 sequence: CASSLEGRGKDEAFF. In DNA form, the CDR3 reads TGTGCCAGCAGCTTAGAAGGCAGGGGGAAAGATGAAGCTTTCTTT.

A note on this clonotype: A much larger clone differs from this one at a single base, so this may be a read error. The J gene is TRBJ1-1, the V gene TRBV10-3; D call uncertain. The germline CDR1 and CDR2 sequences are ENHRY and SYGVKD. The CDR3 totals 14 residues. Here the CDR3 reads CAISPGLKNTEASF. CDR3 coding DNA: TGTGCCATCAGCCCGGGCCTCAAAAACACTGAAGCTTCCTTT.